This passage covers 3 T cell receptor beta chains from one sample sequenced in a study of blood T cells in healthy people across ages. The second PCR ran roughly 7 to 11 cycles with a sample-barcoded 5' primer and J-beta primers. A single record per CDR3 protein comes from TCRdb applying MiXCR to the 5' RACE reads. Of roughly 800,000 distinct CDR3 sequences in the sample, approximately 53% were seen once. The sample comprised blood. All receptors derive from a man at least 80 years old in good health.

V and J are TRBV18 and TRBJ2-7; 10 nucleotides match TRBD2. The CDR3 is made up of 15 amino acids. From germline, CDR1 is KGHSH and CDR2 LQKENI. J lost 7 bases, V lost 2 bases, and 8 bases had no gene match. CDR3 coding DNA: TGTGCCAGCTCACCATCGAGGACTAGCGGCAATGAGCAGTACTTC. This sequence encodes CASSPSRTSGNEQYF.

The V gene is TRBV3-1, the J gene TRBJ2-2; 8 bases line up with TRBD1. This CDR3 has 16 amino acids. Trimming removed 4 bases from V and 1 base from J; junction bases left unmatched: 5. Germline CDR1 is LGHDT and CDR2 is YNNKEL (reference sequence). The CDR3 reads CASSRGGTGNTGELFF. The DNA for the CDR3 is TGTGCCAGCAGCCGAGGAGGGACAGGGAACACCGGGGAGCTGTTTTTT.

The chain carries TRBV5-1 and TRBJ2-7; D may be TRBD1 (6 bases). Germline values: CDR1 SGHRS, CDR2 YFSETQ. This CDR3 region has 14 residues. V was trimmed by 0 bases and J by 4 bases, leaving 11 bases between them. The CDR3 DNA sequence: TGCGCCAGCAGCTTGGGGACAGTTATGTACGAGCAGTACTTC. This encodes CASSLGTVMYEQYF.